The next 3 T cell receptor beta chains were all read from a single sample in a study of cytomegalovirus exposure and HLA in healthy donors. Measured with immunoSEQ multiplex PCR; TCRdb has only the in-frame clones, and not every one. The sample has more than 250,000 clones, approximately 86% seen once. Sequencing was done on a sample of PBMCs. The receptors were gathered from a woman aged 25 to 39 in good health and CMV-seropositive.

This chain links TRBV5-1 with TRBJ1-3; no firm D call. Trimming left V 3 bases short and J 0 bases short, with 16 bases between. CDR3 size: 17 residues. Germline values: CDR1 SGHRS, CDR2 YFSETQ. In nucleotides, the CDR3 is TGCGCCAGCAGCTCGCAAGGAGTGGGCGTCTCTGGAAACACCATATATTTT. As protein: CASSSQGVGVSGNTIYF.

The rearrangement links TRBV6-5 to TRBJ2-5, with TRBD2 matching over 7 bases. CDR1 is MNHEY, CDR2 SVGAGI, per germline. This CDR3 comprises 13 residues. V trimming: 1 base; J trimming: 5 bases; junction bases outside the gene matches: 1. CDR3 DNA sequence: TGTGCCAGCAGTTACTTCGGGGGGGAGACCCAGTACTTC. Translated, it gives CASSYFGGETQYF.

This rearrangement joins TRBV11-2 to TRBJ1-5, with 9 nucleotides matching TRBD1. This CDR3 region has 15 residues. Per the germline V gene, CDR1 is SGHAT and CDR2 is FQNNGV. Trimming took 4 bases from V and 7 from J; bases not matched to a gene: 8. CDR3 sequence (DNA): TGTGCCAGCAGCTGGGGGGGACAGGGTACACAGCCCCAGCATTTT. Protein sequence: CASSWGGQGTQPQHF. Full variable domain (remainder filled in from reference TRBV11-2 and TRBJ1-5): EAGVAQSPRYKIIEKRQSVAFWCNPISGHATLYWYQQILGQGPKLLIQFQNNGVVDDSQLPKDRFSAERLKGVDSTLKIQPAKLEDSAVYLCASSWGGQGTQPQHFGDGTRLSIL.